The rows below give T cell receptor beta chains drawn from one sample of a study of shared clonotypes between healthy human individuals. Some clones are missing from TCRdb's copy, which holds only in-frame ones; the method was immunoSEQ multiplex PCR. The table has a few million clones, about 92% seen once. Material: naive CD4+ T cells from PBMCs. The receptors shown here come from a man aged 18 to 29 in good health. Some clones in this sample may be carry-over from other donors' samples. Both conserved end residues are part of each CDR3. The order of the fields is J gene, V gene, CDR3 protein.

j_gene: TRBJ1-5; v_gene: TRBV6-1; CDR3aa: CASSERTGGLGDQPQHF
j_gene: TRBJ2-3; v_gene: TRBV19; CDR3aa: CASSPDRDGSEDTQYF
j_gene: TRBJ2-1; v_gene: TRBV6-1; CDR3aa: CASSGGLANEQFF
j_gene: TRBJ2-7; v_gene: TRBV5-5; CDR3aa: CASSLQGRRPSSYEQYF
j_gene: TRBJ2-4; v_gene: TRBV19; CDR3aa: CASRSGLAKNIQYF
j_gene: TRBJ2-3; v_gene: TRBV5-4; CDR3aa: CASSRGTASTDTQYF
j_gene: TRBJ1-2; v_gene: TRBV30; CDR3aa: CAWTGQGIGYGYTF
j_gene: TRBJ2-7; v_gene: TRBV4-2; CDR3aa: CASSLGAGRRDEQYF
j_gene: TRBJ1-1; v_gene: TRBV5-4; CDR3aa: CASSAGIQGLNTEAFF
j_gene: TRBJ2-7; v_gene: TRBV7-9; CDR3aa: CASSLAGATYEQYF
j_gene: TRBJ2-7; v_gene: TRBV20-1; CDR3aa: CSATAPGEQYF
j_gene: TRBJ2-4; v_gene: TRBV7-9; CDR3aa: CASSSDTVAKNIQYF
j_gene: TRBJ2-2; v_gene: TRBV11-3; CDR3aa: CASQRSNTGELFF
j_gene: TRBJ2-7; v_gene: TRBV4-3; CDR3aa: CASSQLPLALYEQYF
j_gene: TRBJ2-1; v_gene: TRBV7-9; CDR3aa: CASSLGLAGGVYNEQFF
j_gene: TRBJ2-7; v_gene: TRBV5-4; CDR3aa: CASSMGLAGGYEQYF
j_gene: TRBJ1-4; v_gene: TRBV10-2; CDR3aa: CASSDPGTATNEKLFF
j_gene: TRBJ2-6; v_gene: TRBV11-3; CDR3aa: CASSPGEGVGGANVLTF
j_gene: TRBJ1-2; v_gene: TRBV5-5; CDR3aa: CASSLELAGRYYGYTF
j_gene: TRBJ2-2; v_gene: TRBV18; CDR3aa: CASSPRGPRSTGELFF
j_gene: TRBJ2-3; v_gene: TRBV5-1; CDR3aa: CASRSTGTGTDTQYF
j_gene: TRBJ2-7; v_gene: TRBV5-8; CDR3aa: CASSLGGQGYEQYF